Below are 30 T cell receptor beta chains sequenced from a single sample in a study of blood T cell repertoires in COVID-19. Measured with immunoSEQ multiplex PCR; TCRdb has only the in-frame clones, and not every one. This table holds roughly 120,000 clones, approximately 80% found once. Sequenced: peripheral blood. The receptor set was obtained from a man between 70 and 80 years old with acute or convalescent COVID-19.

Only a few counts were recorded for this clone. The chain uses TRBV5-4 and TRBJ2-2; D ambiguous. Per the germline V gene, CDR1 is SGHNT and CDR2 is YYREEE (reference sequence). The V end lost 2 bases, the J end lost 3 bases, and 11 bases lay between the germline ends. This CDR3 comprises 15 residues. Written as DNA, the CDR3 is TGTGCCAGCAGCTTATGGAGTTCCGACACCGGGGAGCTGTTTTTT. Translating it yields CASSLWSSDTGELFF. Based on the CDR3 plus reference TRBV5-4 and TRBJ2-2, the full variable domain is ETGVTQSPTHLIKTRGQQVTLRCSSQSGHNTVSWYQQALGQGPQFIFQYYREEENGRGNFPPRFSGLQFPNYSSELNVNALELDDSALYLCASSLWSSDTGELFFGEGSRLTVL.

The V call is TRBV4-1, the J call TRBJ1-6, with 7 positions matching TRBD1. Unmatched junction bases numbered 14, after V lost 6 bases and J lost 9 bases. The CDR3 extends over 16 amino acids. Per the germline V gene, CDR1 is MGHRA and CDR2 is YSYEKL. Here the CDR3 DNA reads TGCGCCAGCAGGCTCGTTCCGGGACAGTTATCTTCACCCCTCCACTTT. Encoded protein: CASRLVPGQLSSPLHF.

The chain combines TRBV7-9 with TRBJ2-1; the match to TRBD2 covers 7 bases. V was clipped by 5 bases and J by 2 bases; unmatched bases: 6. Germline-derived CDR1 and CDR2 are SEHNR and FQNEAQ (reference sequence). The CDR3 has 15 residues. CDR3 amino acids: CASSPTRGTYNEQFF. CDR3 nucleotides: TGTGCCAGCAGCCCAACGCGGGGGACCTACAATGAGCAGTTCTTC.

This clone was seen repeatedly, ten times or more. The rearrangement joins TRBV28 to TRBJ2-2; the D gene is possibly TRBD2 (5 bases). V lost 4 bases and J lost 2, with 14 bases in between. Germline V gene lookup returns CDR1 MDHEN and CDR2 SYDVKM. The length of the CDR3 is 16 residues. CDR3 in amino acids: CASSYTFSGNTGELFF. The CDR3 DNA follows: TGTGCCAGCAGTTACACGTTCAGCGGAAACACCGGGGAGCTGTTTTTT.

This chain links TRBV28 with TRBJ2-7, with 7 bases aligning to TRBD1. Per the germline V gene, CDR1 is MDHEN and CDR2 is SYDVKM. Germline trimming cut 7 bases from V and 3 bases from J; bases unmatched to any gene: 9. The CDR3 covers 14 residues. The DNA for the CDR3 is TGTGCCAGCACTAAAAAAGGGACAGTCTACGAGCAGTACTTC. It specifies CASTKKGTVYEQYF. Filled out from reference TRBV28 and TRBJ2-7, the complete variable domain reads DVKVTQSSRYLVKRTGEKVFLECVQDMDHENMFWYRQDPGLGLRLIYFSYDVKMKEKGDIPEGYSVSREKKERFSLILESASTNQTSMYLCASTKKGTVYEQYFGPGTRLTVT.

The chain carries TRBV5-1 and TRBJ1-3, with TRBD1 matching 8 bases. CDR1 is SGHRS and CDR2 is YFSETQ in the germline V gene. This CDR3 contains 15 residues. J gave up 6 bases and V 5 bases, and 10 bases lay outside the gene matches. The CDR3 nucleotides read TGCGCCAGCAGAAGCGGACAGGGCTGGGAAAACACCATATATTTT. It yields the protein CASRSGQGWENTIYF.

The chain couples TRBV19 to TRBJ2-2, with D unresolved. Germline assignment: CDR1 LNHDA and CDR2 SQIVND (reference sequence). Trimming pared 5 bases from V and 0 bases from J, leaving 10 bases between. The CDR3 extends over 15 amino acids. CDR3 protein: CASSRDKANTGELFF. The CDR3 nucleotides read TGTGCCAGTAGTCGAGACAAGGCGAACACCGGGGAGCTGTTTTTT.

The rearrangement uses TRBV5-4 and TRBJ1-1; D uncertain. CDR1 and CDR2 (germline): SGHNT, YYREEE (reference sequence). The CDR3 extends over 13 amino acids. V was shortened by 4 bases and J by 1 base, with 8 bases between the two germline ends. As DNA, the CDR3 is TGTGCCAGCAGCGCCCACAGGAACACTGAAGCTTTCTTT. Its protein is CASSAHRNTEAFF.

The chain employs TRBV7-9 and TRBJ2-4, with D perhaps TRBD1 (7 bases). The CDR3 totals 18 residues. Trimming stripped 3 bases from V and 1 base from J, with 19 bases between. CDR1 is SEHNR and CDR2 is FQNEAQ in the germline V gene (reference sequence). The CDR3 nucleotides read TGTGCCAGCAGCTTCTCACCGAGGAGGGGGCAGGCCAAAAACATTCAGTACTTC. Encoded protein: CASSFSPRRGQAKNIQYF.

The V call is TRBV2, the J call TRBJ2-3, with D possibly TRBD1 on 5 matching bases. Trimming removed 5 bases at V and 2 bases at J, with 14 bases between. From germline, CDR1 is SNHLY and CDR2 FYNNEI. CDR3 size: 15 residues. The CDR3 reads CASSQGILYTDTQYF. In DNA form, the CDR3 reads TGTGCCAGCAGTCAGGGAATCTTATACACAGATACGCAGTATTTT.

This clone was seen a handful of times. Here the CDR3 reads CASSLSTGSTEAFF. CDR3 nucleotide sequence: TGTGCCAGCAGCTTATCCACAGGGTCCACTGAAGCTTTCTTT. This chain joins TRBV7-9 and TRBJ1-1; D might be TRBD1 (6 bases). Deletions cut 2 bases from V and 4 bases from J, with 11 bases between. The length of the CDR3 is 14 residues. In germline, CDR1 is SEHNR, CDR2 FQNEAQ (reference sequence).

The rearrangement joins TRBV5-8 to TRBJ2-2; D is perhaps TRBD1 (6 bases). This CDR3 region has 14 residues. Between the trimmed V and J ends, which lost 0 bases and 4 bases, there was a span of 7 bases. CDR1 and CDR2 from the germline V gene are SGHTS and YDEGEE. For the CDR3, the DNA is TGTGCCAGCAGCTTGGCAGGGGCCACCGGGGAGCTGTTTTTT. As protein: CASSLAGATGELFF.

V is TRBV12-3 or TRBV12-4 and J is TRBJ1-2; no clear D gene. The ends were cut back, 6 bases at V and 8 bases at J, with 16 bases in the middle. The CDR3 spans 13 residues. CDR3 sequence reads: CASRSGPEGGYTF. The CDR3 DNA reads as TGTGCCAGCAGGTCCGGGCCCGAGGGAGGCTACACCTTC.

The CDR3 DNA reads as TGTGCCAGCAGCTTAAGGGGGAGAGCGGGGGGAACAGATACGCAGTATTTT. Amino acid sequence: CASSLRGRAGGTDTQYF. The chain uses TRBV7-2 and TRBJ2-3, with TRBD2 matching over 9 bases. In germline, CDR1 is SGHTA, CDR2 FQGNSA. The CDR3 extends over 17 amino acids. V gave up 2 bases and J gave up 3 bases; unmatched junction bases: 9.

V and J are TRBV19 and TRBJ1-6; 7 bases align to TRBD1. The V gene's germline CDR1 is LNHDA and CDR2 SQIVND (reference sequence). CDR3 length: 17 residues. The junction had 3 bases not matched to a gene; V was cut back by 1 base and J by 0 bases. CDR3 in amino acids: CASSIGAGGSYNSPLHF. The CDR3 bases are TGTGCCAGTAGTATAGGGGCAGGGGGCTCCTATAATTCACCCCTCCACTTT.

The chain combines TRBV7-2 with TRBJ1-5; possibly TRBD1 for D (5 bases). V was pared by 1 base and J by 4 bases, with 11 bases between. Per germline, CDR1 SGHTA and CDR2 FQGNSA. The CDR3 covers 15 residues. This chain's CDR3 is CASSLVGPGNQPQHF. As DNA, the CDR3 is TGTGCCAGCAGCTTAGTAGGGCCAGGGAATCAGCCCCAGCATTTT.

The chain carries TRBV9 and TRBJ1-2; D gene unclear. Germline assignment: CDR1 SGDLS and CDR2 YYNGEE. Trimming took 4 bases from V and 4 from J, leaving 20 bases between them. There are 16 residues in the CDR3. DNA for the CDR3: TGTGCCAGCAGCCCATTGATTGGGCGAAATTTCTATGGCTACACCTTC. Translating gives CASSPLIGRNFYGYTF.

The chain employs TRBV5-1 and TRBJ2-3, with 7 bases matching TRBD1. In germline, CDR1 is SGHRS, CDR2 YFSETQ. Losses at the gene ends were 4 bases for V and 2 bases for J; bases not matched to a gene: 10. CDR3 length: 16 residues. In DNA form, the CDR3 reads TGCGCCAGCAGCCCTGGTGGGCAGGGGGACACAGATACGCAGTATTTT. Translated: CASSPGGQGDTDTQYF.

To note about this clone: Other DNA sequences of this sample code for an identical CDR3. The chain carries TRBV6-5 and TRBJ1-2; D is undetermined. CDR1 and CDR2 from the germline V gene are MNHEY and SVGAGI. Between the trimmed V and J ends, which lost 6 bases and 3 bases, there was a span of 5 bases. The CDR3 runs 11 residues. The CDR3 region is CASRLDYGYTF. CDR3 bases: TGTGCCAGCAGGCTAGACTATGGCTACACCTTC.

The chain carries TRBV5-6 and TRBJ1-2, with D perhaps TRBD1 (5 bases). Looked up from germline, CDR1 is SGHDT and CDR2 is YYEEEE. The ends were cut back, 4 bases at V and 6 bases at J, with 16 bases in the middle. This CDR3 is 14 amino acids long. In DNA form, the CDR3 reads TGTGCCAGCAGCCTGCCGACCCAGGGTAATGGCTACACCTTC. The encoded protein is CASSLPTQGNGYTF.

The chain combines TRBV28 with TRBJ1-5; 8 nucleotides agree with TRBD1. CDR1 MDHEN and CDR2 SYDVKM come from the germline V gene. This CDR3 contains 16 residues. Trimming at V came to 4 bases and at J to 6 bases, leaving 11 bases not matched to a gene. The CDR3 coding sequence is TGTGCCAGCAGTTCTCTAACCGACAGGGGCCCTCAGCCCCAGCATTTT. It codes for CASSSLTDRGPQPQHF.

The rearrangement joins TRBV5-1 to TRBJ1-6, with D unresolved. The germline CDR1 and CDR2 sequences are SGHRS and YFSETQ. The CDR3 is made up of 16 amino acids. The V end was cut by 0 bases, the J end by 11 bases, with 18 bases between. CDR3 nucleotide sequence: TGCGCCAGCAGCTTGGGGGCCTTGGCAGACCAAGCACCCCTCCACTTT. Residues: CASSLGALADQAPLHF.

The chain links TRBV5-5 to TRBJ2-5; D perhaps matches TRBD1 (6 bases). Trimming cost V 2 bases and J 5 bases, with 13 bases left between them. From germline, CDR1 is SGHKS and CDR2 YYEKEE (reference sequence). This CDR3 contains 14 residues. CDR3 DNA: TGTGCCAGCAGCTTTGGTGGCAGGGGTGAGACCCAGTACTTC. Translation gives CASSFGGRGETQYF.

The rearrangement uses TRBV7-3 and TRBJ1-1; TRBD1 agrees at 11 bases. The J segment lost 3 bases and the V segment lost 1 base, leaving 7 bases of the junction unmatched. Germline V lookup: CDR1 SGHTA, CDR2 FQGTGA. The CDR3 consists of 17 residues. The CDR3 nucleotides read TGTGCCAGCAGCTTAAATGGGTGGGGACAGGGGGACACTGAAGCTTTCTTT. Translation gives CASSLNGWGQGDTEAFF.

The CDR3: CASSLSVSTDTQYF. CDR3 DNA: TGTGCCAGCAGCTTATCTGTCAGCACAGATACGCAGTATTTT. The chain links TRBV11-2 to TRBJ2-3, with no clear D. The germline V gene encodes CDR1 SGHAT and CDR2 FQNNGV. CDR3 length equals 14 residues. Deletions cut 2 bases from V and 0 bases from J, with 6 bases between.

J is TRBJ1-2 and V is TRBV5-1; D might be TRBD1 (5 bases). In germline, CDR1 is SGHRS, CDR2 YFSETQ. V was cut by 4 bases and J by 3 bases, with 16 bases left in between. This CDR3 is 15 amino acids long. CDR3 bases: TGCGCCAGCAGCGGCACCGGGACTGACTACTATGGCTACACCTTC. Translating it yields CASSGTGTDYYGYTF.

The V gene is TRBV18, the J gene TRBJ1-1; maybe TRBD1 (6 bases). The CDR3 loop spans 13 amino acids. V dropped 0 bases and J dropped 5 bases, with 7 bases sitting between them. The germline V gene encodes CDR1 KGHSH and CDR2 LQKENI. DNA for the CDR3: TGTGCCAGCTCACCACCGGACAGTACTGAAGCTTTCTTT. Its translation is CASSPPDSTEAFF.

The chain combines TRBV5-4 with TRBJ2-3; D is unresolved. V was trimmed by 2 bases and J by 2 bases, leaving 9 bases between them. This CDR3 comprises 14 residues. The germline V gene encodes CDR1 SGHNT and CDR2 YYREEE (reference sequence). The CDR3 coding sequence is TGTGCCAGCAGCTTACAACATTCCACAGATACGCAGTATTTT. This gives the protein CASSLQHSTDTQYF.

Only a few counts were recorded for this clone. The chain carries TRBV30 and TRBJ2-2; 14 bases agree with TRBD2. The germline V gene encodes CDR1 GTSNPN and CDR2 SVGIG (reference sequence). The CDR3 runs 17 residues. V shed 0 bases, J shed 4 bases, and the junction held 4 bases outside the gene matches. The CDR3 reads CAWSVSGLAGVTGELFF. CDR3 coding DNA: TGTGCCTGGAGTGTATCGGGACTAGCGGGGGTCACCGGGGAGCTGTTTTTT. Variable domain in full (rest from reference TRBV30 and TRBJ2-2): SQTIHQWPATLVQPVGSPLSLECTVEGTSNPNLYWYRQAAGRGLQLLFYSVGIGQISSEVPQNLSASRPQDRQFILSSKKLLLSDSGFYLCAWSVSGLAGVTGELFFGEGSRLTVL.

This chain links TRBV27 with TRBJ1-6, with 7 positions matching TRBD1. This CDR3 region has 15 residues. V lost 6 bases, J lost 11 bases, and 13 bases stayed unmatched. Germline assignment: CDR1 MNHEY and CDR2 SMNVEV (reference sequence). CDR3: CASSLAVTGETPLHF. CDR3 nucleotide sequence: TGTGCCAGCAGCTTAGCGGTCACAGGGGAGACACCCCTCCACTTT.